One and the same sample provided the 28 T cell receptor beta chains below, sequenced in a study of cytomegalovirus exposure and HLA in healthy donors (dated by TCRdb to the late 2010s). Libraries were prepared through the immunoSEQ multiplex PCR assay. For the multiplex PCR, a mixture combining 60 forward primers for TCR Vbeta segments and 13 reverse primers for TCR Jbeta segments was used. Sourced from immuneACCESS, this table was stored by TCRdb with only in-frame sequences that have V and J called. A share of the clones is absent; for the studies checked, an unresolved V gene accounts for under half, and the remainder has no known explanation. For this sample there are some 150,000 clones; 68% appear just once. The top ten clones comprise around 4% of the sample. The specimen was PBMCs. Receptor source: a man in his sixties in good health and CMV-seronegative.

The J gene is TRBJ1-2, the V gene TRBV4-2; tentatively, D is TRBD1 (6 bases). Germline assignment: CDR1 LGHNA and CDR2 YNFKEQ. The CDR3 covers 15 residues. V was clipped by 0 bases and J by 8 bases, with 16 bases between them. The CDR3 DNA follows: TGTGCCAGCAGCCAAGATCTGGGGGCGGGAGGCGGCTACACCTTC. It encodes CASSQDLGAGGGYTF.

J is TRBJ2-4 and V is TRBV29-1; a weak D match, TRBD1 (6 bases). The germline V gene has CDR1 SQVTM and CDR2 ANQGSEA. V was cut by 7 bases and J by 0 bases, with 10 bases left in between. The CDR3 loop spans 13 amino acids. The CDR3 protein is CSGETGAKNIQYF. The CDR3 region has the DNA TGCAGCGGGGAGACAGGAGCCAAAAACATTCAGTACTTC.

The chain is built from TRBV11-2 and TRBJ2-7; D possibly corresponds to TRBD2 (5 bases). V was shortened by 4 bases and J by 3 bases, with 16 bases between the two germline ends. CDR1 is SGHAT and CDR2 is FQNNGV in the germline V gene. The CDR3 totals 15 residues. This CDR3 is CASSSSRAEFYEQYF. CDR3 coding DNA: TGTGCCAGCAGCTCATCCCGAGCGGAATTCTACGAGCAGTACTTC.

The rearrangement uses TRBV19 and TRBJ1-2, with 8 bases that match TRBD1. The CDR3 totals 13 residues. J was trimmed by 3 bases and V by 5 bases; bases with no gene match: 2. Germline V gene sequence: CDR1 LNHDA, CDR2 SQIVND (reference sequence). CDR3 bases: TGTGCCAGTAGTCAACAGGGGGACTATGGCTACACCTTC. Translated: CASSQQGDYGYTF.

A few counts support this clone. The CDR3 loop reads CASSFSMALRHSNQPQHF. DNA of the CDR3: TGTGCCAGCAGCTTTAGTATGGCACTCAGACATAGCAATCAGCCCCAGCATTTT. This sequence joins TRBV5-8 and TRBJ1-5, with D unresolved. Germline loops: CDR1 SGHTS, CDR2 YDEGEE. This CDR3 region has 18 residues. With 2 bases removed from V and 0 bases from J, the gap between germline ends came to 18 bases.

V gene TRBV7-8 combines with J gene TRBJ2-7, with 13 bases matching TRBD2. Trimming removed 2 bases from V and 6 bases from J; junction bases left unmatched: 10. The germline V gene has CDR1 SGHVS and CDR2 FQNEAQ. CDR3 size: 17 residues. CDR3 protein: CASSLLRTSGRKSEQYF. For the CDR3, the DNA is TGTGCCAGCAGCTTACTCCGGACTAGCGGGAGAAAAAGCGAGCAGTACTTC.

As DNA, the CDR3 is TGTGCCAGCAGCTTAACTGGGACTCAAGAGACCCAGTACTTC. Residues: CASSLTGTQETQYF. The chain couples TRBV11-3 to TRBJ2-5; a weak D match, TRBD2 (6 bases). Trimming stripped 2 bases from V and 2 bases from J, with 9 bases between. Germline lookup yields CDR1 SGHNT and CDR2 YENEEA. The CDR3 totals 14 residues.

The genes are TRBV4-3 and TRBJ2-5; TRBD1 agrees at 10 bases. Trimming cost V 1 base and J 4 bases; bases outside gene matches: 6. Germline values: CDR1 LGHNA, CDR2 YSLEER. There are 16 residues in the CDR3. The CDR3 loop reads CASSQAGTGEGETQYF. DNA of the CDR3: TGCGCCAGCAGCCAAGCTGGGACAGGGGAGGGAGAGACCCAGTACTTC.

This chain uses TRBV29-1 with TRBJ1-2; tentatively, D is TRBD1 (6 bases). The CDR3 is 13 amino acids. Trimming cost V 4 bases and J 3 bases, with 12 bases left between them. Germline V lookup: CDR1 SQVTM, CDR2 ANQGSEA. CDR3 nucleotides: TGCAGCGTTGCAGGGGCTGAGGACTATGGCTACACCTTC. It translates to CSVAGAEDYGYTF.

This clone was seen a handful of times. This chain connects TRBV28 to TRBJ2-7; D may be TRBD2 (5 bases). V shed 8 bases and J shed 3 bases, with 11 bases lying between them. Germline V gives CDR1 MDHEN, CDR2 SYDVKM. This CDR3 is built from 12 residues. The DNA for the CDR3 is TGTGCCAGCGGCGTCGCGGGCTACGAGCAGTACTTC. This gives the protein CASGVAGYEQYF.

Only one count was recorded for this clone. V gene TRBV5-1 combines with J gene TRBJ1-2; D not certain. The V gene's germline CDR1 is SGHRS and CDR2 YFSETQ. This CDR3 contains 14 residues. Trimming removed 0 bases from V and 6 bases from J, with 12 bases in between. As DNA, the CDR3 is TGCGCCAGCAGCTTGGACGGACGGGATGATGGCTACACCTTC. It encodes CASSLDGRDDGYTF.

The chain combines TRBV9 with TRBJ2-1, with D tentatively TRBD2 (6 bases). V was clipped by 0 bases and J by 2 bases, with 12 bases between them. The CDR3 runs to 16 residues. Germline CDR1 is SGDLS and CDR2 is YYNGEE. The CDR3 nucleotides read TGTGCCAGCAGCGTAGTCGGGGGACCAGCCTACAATGAGCAGTTCTTC. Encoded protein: CASSVVGGPAYNEQFF.

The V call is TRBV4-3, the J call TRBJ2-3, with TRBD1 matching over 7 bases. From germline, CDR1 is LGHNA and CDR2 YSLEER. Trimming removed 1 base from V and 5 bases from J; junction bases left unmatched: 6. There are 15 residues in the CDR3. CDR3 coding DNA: TGCGCCAGCAGCCAAGGGACAGGCCGGGGAGATACGCAGTATTTT. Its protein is CASSQGTGRGDTQYF.

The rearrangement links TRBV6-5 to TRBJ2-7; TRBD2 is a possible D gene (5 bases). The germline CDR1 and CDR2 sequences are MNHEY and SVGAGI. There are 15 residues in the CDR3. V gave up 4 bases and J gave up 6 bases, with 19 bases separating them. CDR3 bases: TGTGCCAGCAGTTGGGTCGTGGCTAGCCTGGGCGAGCAGTACTTC. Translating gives CASSWVVASLGEQYF.

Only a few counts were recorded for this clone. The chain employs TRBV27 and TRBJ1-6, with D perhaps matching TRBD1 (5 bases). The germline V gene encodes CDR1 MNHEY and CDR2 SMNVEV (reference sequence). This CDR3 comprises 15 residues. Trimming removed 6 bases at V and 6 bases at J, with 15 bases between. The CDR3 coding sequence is TGTGCCAGCAGGGCGGTAGACAGCCCTAATTCACCCCTCCACTTT. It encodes CASRAVDSPNSPLHF.

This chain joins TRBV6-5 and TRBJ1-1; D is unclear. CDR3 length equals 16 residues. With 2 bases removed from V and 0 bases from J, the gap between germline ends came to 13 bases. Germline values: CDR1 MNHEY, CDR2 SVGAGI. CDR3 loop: CASSYVRGFMNTEAFF. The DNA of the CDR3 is TGTGCCAGCAGTTACGTAAGAGGGTTCATGAACACTGAAGCTTTCTTT.

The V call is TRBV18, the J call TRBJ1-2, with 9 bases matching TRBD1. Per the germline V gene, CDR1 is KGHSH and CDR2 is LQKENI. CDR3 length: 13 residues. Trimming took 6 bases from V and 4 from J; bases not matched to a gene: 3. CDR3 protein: CASSPDRGYGYTF. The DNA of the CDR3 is TGTGCCAGCTCGCCGGACAGGGGCTATGGCTACACCTTC. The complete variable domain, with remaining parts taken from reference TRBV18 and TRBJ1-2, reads NAGVMQNPRHLVRRRGQEARLRCSPMKGHSHVYWYRQLPEEGLKFMVYLQKENIIDESGMPKERFSAEFPKEGPSILRIQQVVRGDSAAYFCASSPDRGYGYTFGSGTRLTVV.

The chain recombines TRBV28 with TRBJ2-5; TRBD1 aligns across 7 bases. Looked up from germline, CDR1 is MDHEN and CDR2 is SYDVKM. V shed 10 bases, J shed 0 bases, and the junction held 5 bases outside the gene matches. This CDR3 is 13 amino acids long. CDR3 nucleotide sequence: TGTGCCACCCTGGACAGGTACCAAGAGACCCAGTACTTC. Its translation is CATLDRYQETQYF.

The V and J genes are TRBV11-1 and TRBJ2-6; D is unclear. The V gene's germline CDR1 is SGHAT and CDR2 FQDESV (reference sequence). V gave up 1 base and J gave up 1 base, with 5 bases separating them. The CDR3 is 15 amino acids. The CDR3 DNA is TGTGCCAGCAGCTTAGTCAGGTCTGGGGCCAACGTCCTGACTTTC. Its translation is CASSLVRSGANVLTF.

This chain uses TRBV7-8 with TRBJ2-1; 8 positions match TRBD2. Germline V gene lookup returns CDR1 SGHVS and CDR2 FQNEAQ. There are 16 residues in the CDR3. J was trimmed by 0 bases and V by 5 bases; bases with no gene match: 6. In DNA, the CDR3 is TGTGCCAGCAGCATACTAGCGGTGCGCTCCTACAATGAGCAGTTCTTC. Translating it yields CASSILAVRSYNEQFF.

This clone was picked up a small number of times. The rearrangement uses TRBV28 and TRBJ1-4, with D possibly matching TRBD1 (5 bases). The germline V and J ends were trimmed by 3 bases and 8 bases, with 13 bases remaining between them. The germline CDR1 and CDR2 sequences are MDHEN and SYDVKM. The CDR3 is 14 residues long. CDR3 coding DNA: TGTGCCAGCAGTTTCGCGGGGGAGAGGGAAAAACTGTTTTTT. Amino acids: CASSFAGEREKLFF.

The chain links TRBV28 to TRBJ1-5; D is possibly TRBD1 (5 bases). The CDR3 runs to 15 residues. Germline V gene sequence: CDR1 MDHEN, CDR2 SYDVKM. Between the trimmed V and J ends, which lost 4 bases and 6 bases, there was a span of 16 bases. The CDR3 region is CASSSGSFGGQPQHF. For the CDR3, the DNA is TGTGCCAGCAGTTCGGGGTCCTTCGGGGGTCAGCCCCAGCATTTT.

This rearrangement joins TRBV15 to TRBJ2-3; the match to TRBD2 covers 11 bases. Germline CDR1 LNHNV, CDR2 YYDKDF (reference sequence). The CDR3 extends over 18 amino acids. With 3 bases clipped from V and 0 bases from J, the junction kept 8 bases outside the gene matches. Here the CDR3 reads CATSRATGLAASTDTQYF. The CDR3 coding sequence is TGTGCCACCAGCAGGGCTACGGGACTAGCGGCTAGCACAGATACGCAGTATTTT. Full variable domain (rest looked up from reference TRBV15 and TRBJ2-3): DAMVIQNPRYQVTQFGKPVTLSCSQTLNHNVMYWYQQKSSQAPKLLFHYYDKDFNNEADTPDNFQSRRPNTSFCFLDIRSPGLGDTAMYLCATSRATGLAASTDTQYFGPGTRLTVL.

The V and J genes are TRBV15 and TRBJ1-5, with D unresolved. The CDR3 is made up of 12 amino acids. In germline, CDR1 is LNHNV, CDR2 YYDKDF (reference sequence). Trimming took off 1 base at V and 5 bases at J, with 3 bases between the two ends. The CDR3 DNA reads TGTGCCACCAGCAGAGTAGATCAGCCCCAGCATTTT. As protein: CATSRVDQPQHF.

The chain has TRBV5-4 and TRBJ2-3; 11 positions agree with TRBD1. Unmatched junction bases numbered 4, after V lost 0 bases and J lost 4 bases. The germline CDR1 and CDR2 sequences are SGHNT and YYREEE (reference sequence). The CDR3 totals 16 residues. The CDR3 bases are TGTGCCAGCAGCTTGGAAATGGGACAGGGGGCAGATACGCAGTATTTT. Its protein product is CASSLEMGQGADTQYF. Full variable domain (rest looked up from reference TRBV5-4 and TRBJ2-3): ETGVTQSPTHLIKTRGQQVTLRCSSQSGHNTVSWYQQALGQGPQFIFQYYREEENGRGNFPPRFSGLQFPNYSSELNVNALELDDSALYLCASSLEMGQGADTQYFGPGTRLTVL.

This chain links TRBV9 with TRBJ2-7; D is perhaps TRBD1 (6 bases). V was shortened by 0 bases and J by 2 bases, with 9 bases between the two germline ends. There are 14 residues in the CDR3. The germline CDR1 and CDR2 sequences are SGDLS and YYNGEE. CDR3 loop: CASSVDQGPYEQYF. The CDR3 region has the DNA TGTGCCAGCAGCGTAGATCAGGGGCCCTACGAGCAGTACTTC.

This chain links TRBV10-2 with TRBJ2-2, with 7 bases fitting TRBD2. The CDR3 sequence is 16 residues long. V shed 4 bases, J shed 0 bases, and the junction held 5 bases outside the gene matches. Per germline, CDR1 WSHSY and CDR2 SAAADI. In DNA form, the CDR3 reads TGCGCCAGCAGTGTGCTCGGGACTACGAACACCGGGGAGCTGTTTTTT. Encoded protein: CASSVLGTTNTGELFF.

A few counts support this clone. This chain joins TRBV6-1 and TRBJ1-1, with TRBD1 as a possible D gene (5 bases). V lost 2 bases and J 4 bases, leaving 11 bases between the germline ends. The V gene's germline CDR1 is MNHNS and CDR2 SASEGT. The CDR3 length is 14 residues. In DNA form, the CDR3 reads TGTGCCAGCAGTGAACAGGGTATCGGCACTGAAGCTTTCTTT. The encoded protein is CASSEQGIGTEAFF.